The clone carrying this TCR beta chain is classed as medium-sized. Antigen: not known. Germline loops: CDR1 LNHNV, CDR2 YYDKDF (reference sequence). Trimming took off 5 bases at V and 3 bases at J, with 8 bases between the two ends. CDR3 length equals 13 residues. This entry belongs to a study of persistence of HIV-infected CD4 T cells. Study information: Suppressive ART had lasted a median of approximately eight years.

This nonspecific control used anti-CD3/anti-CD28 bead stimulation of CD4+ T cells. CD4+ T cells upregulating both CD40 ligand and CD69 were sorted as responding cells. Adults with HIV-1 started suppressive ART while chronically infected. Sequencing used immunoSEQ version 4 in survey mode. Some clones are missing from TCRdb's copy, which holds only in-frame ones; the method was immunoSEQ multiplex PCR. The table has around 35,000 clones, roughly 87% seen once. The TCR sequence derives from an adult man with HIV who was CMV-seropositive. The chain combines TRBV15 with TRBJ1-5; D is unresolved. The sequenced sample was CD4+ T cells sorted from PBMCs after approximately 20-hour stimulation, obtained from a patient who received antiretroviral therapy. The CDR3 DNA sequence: TGTGCCACCAGCTCCAGCCCCAATCAGCCCCAGCATTTT. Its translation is CATSSSPNQPQHF.